A single sample gave rise to the 17 T cell receptor beta chains below, sequenced in a study of T cells in Graves' hyperthyroidism and ophthalmopathy. TCR beta CDR3 regions were amplified from RNA. The HTBI primer set served for first-round RT-PCR of the TCR CDR3. MiXCR was run by TCRdb on the multiplex PCR reads, yielding one entry per CDR3 protein. The sample has about 500,000 distinct CDR3 sequences, under 15% seen once. Material: blood. The receptors shown here come from a woman in her late teens or twenties with Graves' hyperthyroidism.

There are many counts of this clonotype. V is TRBV29-1 and J is TRBJ2-1; 10 bases align to TRBD2. Per the germline V gene, CDR1 is SQVTM and CDR2 is ANQGSEA. J gave up 9 bases and V 6 bases, and 17 bases lay outside the gene matches. CDR3 length equals 16 residues. CDR3 bases: TGCAGCGTCGTTCTCGAGGGACTAGCGTGGGCAGGTGAGCAGTTCTTC. It encodes CSVVLEGLAWAGEQFF.

This clonotype was seen ten or more times. CDR3 DNA: TGTGCCAGCACCTACCAGGGGGATAATTCACCCCTCCACTTT. As protein: CASTYQGDNSPLHF. The chain is built from TRBV3-1 and TRBJ1-6, with TRBD1 identical over 7 bases. The trim removed 7 bases at V and 5 bases at J, leaving 5 bases unmatched. From germline, CDR1 is LGHDT and CDR2 YNNKEL (reference sequence). The CDR3 runs 14 residues.

This clonotype was picked up many times. This chain uses TRBV27 with TRBJ2-1; 8 bases align to TRBD2. The germline gives CDR1 MNHEY, CDR2 SMNVEV (reference sequence). Trimming took 6 bases from V and 2 from J; bases not matched to a gene: 15. The CDR3 sequence is 18 residues long. The CDR3 nucleotides are TGTGCCAGCAGCCTCTCGCCGGGACTAGAGGTCGCCTACAATGAGCAGTTCTTC. Its protein is CASSLSPGLEVAYNEQFF.

This clonotype has at least ten counts. The genes are TRBV24-1 and TRBJ1-1; weak D call: TRBD1 (6 bases). CDR1 is KGHDR and CDR2 is SFDVKD in the germline V gene. The CDR3 is 15 amino acids. V gave up 2 bases and J gave up 2 bases, with 11 bases separating them. This CDR3 is CATSDSRTVNTEAFF. Here the CDR3 DNA reads TGTGCCACCAGTGATTCCCGGACAGTCAACACTGAAGCTTTCTTT.

This clonotype was picked up a small number of times. V usage is TRBV20-1 and J usage is TRBJ2-5; TRBD1 is a possible D gene (6 bases). This CDR3 has 11 residues. V was shortened by 3 bases and J by 8 bases, with 10 bases between the two germline ends. CDR1 DFQATT and CDR2 SNEGSKA come from the germline V gene (reference sequence). This CDR3 reads CSASYGGTQYF. The CDR3 bases are TGCAGTGCTAGTTATGGGGGCACCCAGTACTTC.

This clonotype was seen ten or more times. V and J are TRBV5-6 and TRBJ1-1; weak D call: TRBD1 (5 bases). Germline CDR1 reads SGHDT; CDR2 reads YYEEEE. Trimming cost V 0 bases and J 0 bases, with 9 bases left between them. CDR3 length: 15 residues. For the CDR3, the DNA is TGTGCCAGCAGCTTGGTTCGGACAATGAACACTGAAGCTTTCTTT. It codes for CASSLVRTMNTEAFF.

This clonotype was observed a handful of times. This rearrangement joins TRBV3-1 to TRBJ2-1; a weak D match, TRBD2 (6 bases). CDR1 is LGHDT, CDR2 YNNKEL, per germline (reference sequence). The CDR3 spans 15 residues. V was clipped by 4 bases and J by 7 bases, with 17 bases between them. The CDR3 sequence is CASSRSELASNEQFF. CDR3 coding DNA: TGTGCCAGCAGCCGATCGGAACTAGCCTCTAATGAGCAGTTCTTC.

This clonotype was seen many times. This chain joins TRBV28 and TRBJ2-2; 7 bases line up with TRBD1. The germline V gene encodes CDR1 MDHEN and CDR2 SYDVKM. With 5 bases clipped from V and 7 bases from J, the junction kept 7 bases outside the gene matches. The CDR3 consists of 14 residues. CDR3 loop: CASSPQGKVGELFF. CDR3 nucleotides: TGTGCCAGCAGTCCACAGGGGAAGGTCGGGGAGCTGTTTTTT.

As regards this clonotype: This may be a read error: a much more frequent sequence differs by one nucleotide. The chain recombines TRBV12-3 or TRBV12-4 with TRBJ2-1; 7 bases fit TRBD1. CDR3 size: 14 residues. DNA for the CDR3: TGTGCCAGCGGTTTGAGGCAGGGGGTCGATGAGCAGTTCTTC. This gives the protein CASGLRQGVDEQFF.

This clonotype was recorded a few times. The chain recombines TRBV3-1 with TRBJ2-7, with 7 bases aligning to TRBD1. Germline lookup yields CDR1 LGHDT and CDR2 YNNKEL (reference sequence). The CDR3 consists of 12 residues. With V trimmed by 4 bases and J by 6 bases, 3 bases remained unmatched. The CDR3 nucleotides are TGTGCCAGCAGCCTCGCAGGGGGCGAGCAGTACGTC. It encodes CASSLAGGEQYV.

This clonotype was observed many times. The chain recombines TRBV7-9 with TRBJ2-3, with a tentative D call TRBD2 (5 bases). Germline V lookup: CDR1 SEHNR, CDR2 FQNEAQ (reference sequence). The CDR3 covers 19 residues. The germline V and J ends were trimmed by 5 bases and 2 bases, with 26 bases remaining between them. The CDR3 coding sequence is TGTGCCAGCAGCCCAAAGTCGAGCGGAAGCGTCAGAACCACAGATACGCAGTATTTT. Translated, it gives CASSPKSSGSVRTTDTQYF. The complete variable domain, with remaining parts taken from reference TRBV7-9 and TRBJ2-3, reads DTGVSQNPRHKITKRGQNVTFRCDPISEHNRLYWYRQTLGQGPEFLTYFQNEAQLEKSRLLSDRFSAERPKGSFSTLEIQRTEQGDSAMYLCASSPKSSGSVRTTDTQYFGPGTRLTVL.

The chain has TRBV6-2 or TRBV6-3 and TRBJ2-3; D call uncertain. V was shortened by 7 bases and J by 0 bases, with 14 bases between the two germline ends. Germline CDR1 reads MNHEY; CDR2 reads SVGEGT. CDR3 length: 15 amino acids. DNA for the CDR3: TGTGCCAGCACAGAGTACCCAACTAGCACAGATACGCAGTATTTT. Amino acid sequence: CASTEYPTSTDTQYF.

A few counts support this clonotype. A much larger clone is a single base away; this may be a read error. The chain uses TRBV30 and TRBJ1-2, with a tentative D call TRBD1 (6 bases). This CDR3 region has 16 residues. V was cut by 4 bases and J by 1 base, with 19 bases left in between. Germline assignment: CDR1 GTSNPN and CDR2 SVGIG (reference sequence). The CDR3 loop reads CAWIQGGAYINYGYTF. CDR3 nucleotides: TGTGCCTGGATCCAAGGGGGGGCATACATTAACTATGGCTACACCTTC.

The table lists this clonotype with many counts. The chain is built from TRBV19 and TRBJ2-7, with 7 bases lining up with TRBD2. With 6 bases clipped from V and 0 bases from J, the junction kept 5 bases outside the gene matches. CDR1 and CDR2 (germline): LNHDA, SQIVND (reference sequence). The CDR3 covers 14 residues. The CDR3 sequence is CASSGGRSSYEQYF. The DNA for the CDR3 is TGTGCCAGTAGCGGGGGGAGGAGCTCCTACGAGCAGTACTTC.

V gene TRBV30 combines with J gene TRBJ1-1; possibly TRBD1 for D (6 bases). Germline V gives CDR1 GTSNPN, CDR2 SVGIG (reference sequence). This CDR3 spans 13 amino acids. Trimming removed 0 bases at V and 11 bases at J, with 16 bases between. CDR3 sequence (DNA): TGTGCCTGGAGTGTACGGCGGGGGGCGATGGCTTTCTTT. Its protein is CAWSVRRGAMAFF.

In this sample, this clonotype turned up many times. The V gene is TRBV27, the J gene TRBJ1-1; 7 positions agree with TRBD1. Germline CDR1 MNHEY, CDR2 SMNVEV (reference sequence). After removal of 4 bases from V and 2 bases from J, the junction contained 7 bases not matched to a gene. This CDR3 comprises 15 residues. In DNA, the CDR3 is TGTGCCAGCAGTTCCCACAGGGGCCGCAACACTGAAGCTTTCTTT. It specifies CASSSHRGRNTEAFF.

In this sample, this clonotype turned up many times. This chain connects TRBV24-1 to TRBJ2-1; D remains unclear. Germline loops: CDR1 KGHDR, CDR2 SFDVKD. The V end was cut by 4 bases, the J end by 2 bases, with 5 bases between. The CDR3 runs 13 residues. DNA of the CDR3: TGTGCCACCAGTGAGGGAACCTACAATGAGCAGTTCTTC. It translates to CATSEGTYNEQFF.